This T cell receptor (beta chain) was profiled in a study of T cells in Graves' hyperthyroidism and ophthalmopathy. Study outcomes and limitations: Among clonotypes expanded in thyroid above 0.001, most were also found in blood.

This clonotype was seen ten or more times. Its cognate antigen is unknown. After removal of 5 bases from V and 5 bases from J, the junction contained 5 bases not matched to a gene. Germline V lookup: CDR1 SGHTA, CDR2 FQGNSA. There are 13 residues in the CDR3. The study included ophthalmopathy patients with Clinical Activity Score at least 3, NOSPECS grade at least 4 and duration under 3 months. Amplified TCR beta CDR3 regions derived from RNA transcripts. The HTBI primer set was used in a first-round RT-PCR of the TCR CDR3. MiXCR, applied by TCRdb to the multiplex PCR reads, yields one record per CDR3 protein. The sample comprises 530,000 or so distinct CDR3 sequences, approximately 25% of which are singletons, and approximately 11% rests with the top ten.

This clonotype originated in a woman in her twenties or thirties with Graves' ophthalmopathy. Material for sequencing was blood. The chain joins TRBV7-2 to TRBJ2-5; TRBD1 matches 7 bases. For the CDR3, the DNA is TGTGCCAGCAGCCGATCGACAGGGGAGACCCAGTACTTC. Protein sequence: CASSRSTGETQYF.